The sequence of this T cell receptor beta chain was determined in a study of response to subunit inactivated influenza vaccine. Study observations and caveats: Each seasonal flu vaccination may recruit only limited new T cells, authors suggested.

TCRdb itself ran the RT-PCR reads through MiXCR, one entry per CDR3 protein. The sample holds 150,000 to 200,000 distinct CDR3 sequences, 11% seen once. This clonotype was seen a few times. Its antigen is undetermined. V dropped 6 bases and J dropped 6; count of bases not matched to a gene: 15. The CDR3 spans 17 residues. Germline CDR1 MNHNS, CDR2 SASEGT. The TCR comes from a man in his forties or fifties who received an inactivated influenza vaccine. The sample was non-naive T cells sorted from PBMCs, taken roughly 48 days after vaccination. The chain carries TRBV6-1 and TRBJ2-2, with TRBD1 matching over 8 bases. The CDR3 nucleotides read TGTGCCAGCAGCCCGCTTGAAGGACAGGGTCTCGCCGGGGAGCTGTTTTTT. Protein sequence: CASSPLEGQGLAGELFF.